These 32 T cell receptor beta chains were all obtained from the same sample, sequenced in a study of T cell responses to AZD1222 COVID-19 vaccine. Data came from immunoSEQ multiplex PCR; TCRdb stores just in-frame clones and leaves some out. The table lists 130,000 to 150,000 clones, around nine tenths of them singletons. The specimen comprised peripheral blood, sampled on day 0 of MenACWY control vaccination. Receptor source: an adult in good health.

The chain employs TRBV11-2 and TRBJ2-2; possible D gene TRBD2, 6 bases. The CDR3 runs 14 residues. The V end lost 5 bases, the J end lost 8 bases, and 15 bases lay between the germline ends. Germline V gene lookup returns CDR1 SGHAT and CDR2 FQNNGV. The CDR3 sequence is CASSRTTHGGELFF. The CDR3, as DNA: TGTGCCAGCAGCCGGACTACCCACGGTGGGGAGCTGTTTTTT.

The genes are TRBV4-2 and TRBJ2-7; the match to TRBD2 covers 7 bases. The CDR3 sequence is 16 residues long. CDR1 is LGHNA, CDR2 YNFKEQ, per germline. Trimming at V came to 0 bases and at J to 2 bases, leaving 7 bases not matched to a gene. In nucleotides, the CDR3 is TGTGCCAGCAGCCAAGACGCCGTTCGGGGGGCCTACGAGCAGTACTTC. It encodes CASSQDAVRGAYEQYF.

The chain has TRBV15 and TRBJ2-5, with TRBD1 identical over 7 bases. This CDR3 region has 13 residues. V was pared by 8 bases and J by 0 bases, with 3 bases of the junction left unmatched. CDR1 is LNHNV, CDR2 YYDKDF, per germline (reference sequence). CDR3 nucleotide sequence: TGTGCCACCTCGACAGGGAACCAAGAGACCCAGTACTTC. Translating it yields CATSTGNQETQYF.

This chain uses TRBV2 with TRBJ2-1, with a tentative D call TRBD1 (6 bases). V was shortened by 6 bases and J by 6 bases, with 18 bases between the two germline ends. The CDR3 sequence is 15 residues long. Germline V gene data show CDR1 as SNHLY and CDR2 as FYNNEI. The CDR3 region is CASRQTGSGGNEQFF. CDR3 in DNA: TGTGCCAGCAGACAGACAGGCTCCGGCGGCAATGAGCAGTTCTTC.

The rearrangement links TRBV18 to TRBJ1-2; no reliable D call. The CDR3 runs to 15 residues. Trimming took off 1 base at V and 0 bases at J, with 9 bases between the two ends. Looked up from germline, CDR1 is KGHSH and CDR2 is LQKENI. The CDR3 loop is CASSPRSVTNYGYTF. CDR3 coding DNA: TGTGCCAGCTCACCACGTTCGGTAACTAACTATGGCTACACCTTC.

This clone has only one observation. This chain joins TRBV4-1 and TRBJ1-4; D is possibly TRBD1 (5 bases). Germline V lookup: CDR1 MGHRA, CDR2 YSYEKL. The CDR3 extends over 13 amino acids. The V end was cut by 3 bases, the J end by 6 bases, with 8 bases between. This chain's CDR3 is CASSQPGDEKLFF. The DNA of the CDR3 is TGCGCCAGCAGCCAGCCGGGGGATGAAAAACTGTTTTTT.

The chain employs TRBV3-1 (or the pseudogene TRBV3-2) and TRBJ2-7, with 7 bases matching TRBD2. CDR3 size: 17 residues. Germline V gives CDR1 LGHDT, CDR2 YNNKEL (reference sequence). The V and J ends lost 1 base and 0 bases, in that order; junction bases with no gene match: 9. CDR3: CASSQGQGRVSSYEQYF. The CDR3 region has the DNA TGTGCCAGCAGCCAAGGTCAAGGGAGGGTCAGCTCCTACGAGCAGTACTTC.

The chain joins TRBV7-6 to TRBJ1-1, with D possibly matching TRBD1 (5 bases). The CDR3 consists of 15 residues. Trimming removed 5 bases at V and 1 base at J, with 14 bases between. The germline gives CDR1 SGHVS, CDR2 FNYEAQ. The CDR3 bases are TGTGCCAGCAGCACCCGCGGGGCCTGGAACACTGAAGCTTTCTTT. This gives the protein CASSTRGAWNTEAFF.

CDR3 DNA sequence: TGTGCCAGTGGGTCCCCCTACGAGCAGTACTTC. Translation: CASGSPYEQYF. The chain couples TRBV19 to TRBJ2-7; D gene uncertain. Germline V gene lookup returns CDR1 LNHDA and CDR2 SQIVND (reference sequence). There are 11 residues in the CDR3. The V gene lost 8 bases and the J gene lost 2 bases, with 7 bases spanning the gap.

This rearrangement joins TRBV4-1 to TRBJ1-2; maybe TRBD1 (5 bases). V lost 0 bases, J lost 3 bases, and 11 bases lay in between. The CDR3 is made up of 15 amino acids. The germline V gene has CDR1 MGHRA and CDR2 YSYEKL. The CDR3 DNA is TGCGCCAGCAGCCAAGACCGACAGCGCCACTATGGCTACACCTTC. The encoded protein is CASSQDRQRHYGYTF.

This sequence joins TRBV7-9 and TRBJ2-1; D is ambiguous. Germline CDR1 is SEHNR and CDR2 is FQNEAQ (reference sequence). The germline V and J ends were trimmed by 5 bases and 10 bases, with 12 bases remaining between them. The CDR3 spans 12 residues. DNA for the CDR3: TGTGCCAGCAGCGTATTAGTGTACGAGCAGTTCTTC. It specifies CASSVLVYEQFF.

A word on this clone: An end of the junction differs from the germline gene, which may be a read error. The chain joins TRBV28 to TRBJ1-5; D is undetermined. The CDR3 consists of 13 residues. Germline values: CDR1 MDHEN, CDR2 SYDVKM. CDR3 sequence reads: CANSLGIAQPQHF. CDR3 nucleotide sequence: TGTGCCAACAGTTTAGGAATCGCTCAGCCCCAGCATTTT.

The chain carries TRBV5-1 and TRBJ1-2; 7 bases agree with TRBD1. The germline V gene encodes CDR1 SGHRS and CDR2 YFSETQ. Trimming took 3 bases from V and 0 from J; bases not matched to a gene: 5. This CDR3 is 15 amino acids long. For the CDR3, the DNA is TGCGCCAGCAGCTCGGGGACAGTTACTAACTATGGCTACACCTTC. Encoded protein: CASSSGTVTNYGYTF. The whole variable domain, filled in from reference TRBV5-1 and TRBJ1-2, reads KAGVTQTPRYLIKTRGQQVTLSCSPISGHRSVSWYQQTPGQGLQFLFEYFSETQRNKGNFPGRFSGRQFSNSRSEMNVSTLELGDSALYLCASSSGTVTNYGYTFGSGTRLTVV.

This chain links TRBV15 with TRBJ1-2, with D hard to call. The CDR3 is 12 residues long. Trimming took 0 bases from V and 4 from J, leaving 3 bases between them. Germline CDR1 is LNHNV and CDR2 is YYDKDF (reference sequence). Here the CDR3 reads CATSREGYGYTF. CDR3 sequence (DNA): TGTGCCACCAGCAGAGAGGGCTATGGCTACACCTTC.

This clone was counted once. The V and J genes are TRBV28 and TRBJ2-7; 10 nucleotides line up with TRBD1. The CDR3 consists of 15 residues. Germline V gives CDR1 MDHEN, CDR2 SYDVKM. After removal of 8 bases from V and 3 bases from J, the junction contained 10 bases not matched to a gene. CDR3 bases: TGTGCCAGCGTGCCCGGGGACAGGGGCGACTACGAGCAGTACTTC. Translation gives CASVPGDRGDYEQYF.

This chain uses TRBV7-8 with TRBJ2-5; 11 nucleotides line up with TRBD2. Germline trimming cut 1 base from V and 4 bases from J; bases unmatched to any gene: 8. The CDR3 covers 17 residues. Germline lookup yields CDR1 SGHVS and CDR2 FQNEAQ. The CDR3 sequence: CASSLVSGGALGETQYF. The CDR3 bases are TGTGCCAGCAGCTTAGTTAGCGGGGGGGCCTTGGGAGAGACCCAGTACTTC.

J is TRBJ1-1 and V is TRBV18, with D perhaps matching TRBD1 (6 bases). Trimming removed 8 bases from V and 1 base from J, with 17 bases in between. Germline assignment: CDR1 KGHSH and CDR2 LQKENI. The CDR3 contains 15 residues. The CDR3 spells CASRTPGHPNTEAFF. In nucleotides, the CDR3 is TGTGCCAGCAGGACCCCGGGACACCCGAACACTGAAGCTTTCTTT. The whole variable domain, filled in from reference TRBV18 and TRBJ1-1, reads NAGVMQNPRHLVRRRGQEARLRCSPMKGHSHVYWYRQLPEEGLKFMVYLQKENIIDESGMPKERFSAEFPKEGPSILRIQQVVRGDSAAYFCASRTPGHPNTEAFFGQGTRLTVV.

In this sample, this clone turned up a few times. The gene calls are TRBV7-8 and TRBJ1-6; TRBD1 agrees at 7 bases. The CDR3 is made up of 16 amino acids. Germline lookup yields CDR1 SGHVS and CDR2 FQNEAQ. J was trimmed by 2 bases and V by 8 bases; bases with no gene match: 9. The CDR3 DNA reads TGTGCCAGCTGGGCCGGACAGGCCGCCTATAATTCACCCCTCCACTTT. Residues: CASWAGQAAYNSPLHF. The full variable domain, its missing parts supplied by reference TRBV7-8 and TRBJ1-6, is GAGVSQSPRYKVAKRGQDVALRCDPISGHVSLFWYQQALGQGPEFLTYFQNEAQLDKSGLPSDRFFAERPEGSVSTLKIQRTQQEDSAVYLCASWAGQAAYNSPLHFGNGTRLTVT.

This sequence joins TRBV20-1 and TRBJ1-5; D gene ambiguous. This CDR3 has 11 amino acids. Per germline, CDR1 DFQATT and CDR2 SNEGSKA (reference sequence). V dropped 4 bases and J dropped 6 bases, with 7 bases sitting between them. The CDR3 DNA sequence: TGCAGTGCTACGGATAGTCAGCCCCAGCATTTT. This sequence encodes CSATDSQPQHF.

The chain carries TRBV5-1 and TRBJ1-5; possible D gene TRBD1, 6 bases. Trimming pared 4 bases from V and 4 bases from J, leaving 15 bases between. Germline V gives CDR1 SGHRS, CDR2 YFSETQ. CDR3 length: 15 residues. The CDR3 region is CASSPEDSYNQPQHF. CDR3 sequence (DNA): TGCGCCAGCAGCCCGGAGGACAGCTATAATCAGCCCCAGCATTTT.

CDR3 DNA: TGTGCCAGCAGCCGACTAGCGGGGGCCCTCAACAATGAGCAGTTCTTC. This encodes CASSRLAGALNNEQFF. The chain combines TRBV14 with TRBJ2-1, with 12 bases that match TRBD2. The CDR3 is made up of 16 amino acids. CDR1 and CDR2 (germline): SGHDN, FVKESK. The V and J ends lost 4 bases and 5 bases, in that order; junction bases with no gene match: 6.

J is TRBJ1-4 and V is TRBV7-9; TRBD1 agrees at 10 bases. The germline CDR1 and CDR2 sequences are SEHNR and FQNEAQ (reference sequence). After removal of 5 bases from V and 8 bases from J, the junction contained 20 bases not matched to a gene. The CDR3 contains 19 residues. For the CDR3, the DNA is TGTGCCAGCAGCCCCGGAGTGGACAGGGGGTCACAAATCCCCGAAAAACTGTTTTTT. Protein product: CASSPGVDRGSQIPEKLFF.

V and J are TRBV19 and TRBJ1-5; no clear D. Deletions cut 6 bases from V and 0 bases from J, with 12 bases between. The CDR3 consists of 15 residues. Germline V gives CDR1 LNHDA, CDR2 SQIVND (reference sequence). The CDR3 loop reads CASRTGINSNQPQHF. The CDR3 DNA is TGTGCCAGTAGGACGGGGATCAATAGCAATCAGCCCCAGCATTTT.

This clone was seen more than once but under ten times. V and J are TRBV7-2 and TRBJ2-7; D remains unclear. Germline CDR1 reads SGHTA; CDR2 reads FQGNSA. The CDR3 contains 14 residues. V shed 5 bases and J shed 2 bases, with 13 bases lying between them. The CDR3 DNA reads as TGTGCCAGCAGCCTAGGATTAGGACCCTACGAGCAGTACTTC. Translated, it gives CASSLGLGPYEQYF. The entire variable domain, with the rest obtained from reference TRBV7-2 and TRBJ2-7, is as follows: GAGVSQSPSNKVTEKGKDVELRCDPISGHTALYWYRQSLGQGLEFLIYFQGNSAPDKSGLPSDRFSAERTGGSVSTLTIQRTQQEDSAVYLCASSLGLGPYEQYFGPGTRLTVT.

J is TRBJ1-5 and V is TRBV19; TRBD1 might be the D (6 bases). Germline V gives CDR1 LNHDA, CDR2 SQIVND (reference sequence). CDR3 length equals 15 residues. The V and J ends lost 3 bases and 7 bases respectively, with 16 bases between them. Here the CDR3 DNA reads TGTGCCAGTAGTATGCAGGGGCGGATAGGACAGCCCCAGCATTTT. Its protein product is CASSMQGRIGQPQHF.

The chain recombines TRBV29-1 with TRBJ1-2; maybe TRBD1 (5 bases). CDR1 SQVTM and CDR2 ANQGSEA come from the germline V gene. The CDR3 totals 14 residues. V shed 0 bases and J shed 4 bases, with 12 bases lying between them. CDR3 sequence (DNA): TGCAGCGTTGAAGAGGGGGGACCCTTCTATGGCTACACCTTC. Residues: CSVEEGGPFYGYTF. The whole variable domain, filled in from reference TRBV29-1 and TRBJ1-2, reads SAVISQKPSRDICQRGTSLTIQCQVDSQVTMMFWYRQQPGQSLTLIATANQGSEATYESGFVIDKFPISRPNLTFSTLTVSNMSPEDSSIYLCSVEEGGPFYGYTFGSGTRLTVV.

CDR3 sequence (DNA): TGTGCCAGCAGTTTTCAGGAGGTCGGGGAGCTGTTTTTT. Its protein product is CASSFQEVGELFF. The V gene is TRBV27, the J gene TRBJ2-2, with D possibly being TRBD2 (5 bases). Germline loops: CDR1 MNHEY, CDR2 SMNVEV (reference sequence). The V and J ends lost 3 bases and 7 bases respectively, with 9 bases between them. The CDR3 has 13 amino acids.

The rearrangement uses TRBV12-3 or TRBV12-4 and TRBJ2-5, with no clear D. The CDR3 extends over 12 amino acids. Trimming left V 5 bases short and J 6 bases short, with 10 bases between. The CDR3: CASSLKAQTQYF. CDR3 DNA: TGTGCCAGCAGTCTCAAGGCCCAGACCCAGTACTTC.

The gene calls are TRBV5-4 and TRBJ2-7, with TRBD1 matching 11 bases. With 4 bases clipped from V and 5 bases from J, the junction kept 8 bases outside the gene matches. The CDR3 length is 15 residues. Germline V gene lookup returns CDR1 SGHNT and CDR2 YYREEE (reference sequence). The CDR3 protein is CASSGGTGGRDEQYF. CDR3 nucleotides: TGTGCCAGCAGCGGCGGGACAGGGGGAAGGGACGAGCAGTACTTC.

The chain's CDR3 is CSASPGGYGYTF. The CDR3 bases are TGCAGTGCTAGTCCAGGGGGCTATGGCTACACCTTC. This chain joins TRBV20-1 and TRBJ1-2; 7 positions match TRBD1. V lost 3 bases, J lost 4 bases, and 2 bases stayed unmatched. The CDR3 runs to 12 residues. CDR1 is DFQATT, CDR2 SNEGSKA, per germline (reference sequence).

J is TRBJ1-5 and V is TRBV27; D gene unclear. The CDR3 has 13 amino acids. Germline CDR1 reads MNHEY; CDR2 reads SMNVEV (reference sequence). Trimming cost V 4 bases and J 2 bases, with 6 bases left between them. This chain's CDR3 is CASSSRRNQPQHF. CDR3 coding DNA: TGTGCCAGCAGTTCGAGGCGCAATCAGCCCCAGCATTTT.

The genes are TRBV10-3 and TRBJ2-1; D not resolved. The CDR3 consists of 15 residues. Trimming pared 0 bases from V and 5 bases from J, leaving 11 bases between. The germline CDR1 and CDR2 sequences are ENHRY and SYGVKD. The CDR3, as DNA: TGTGCCATCAGTGAGTCAAATTTGGACCACAATGAGCAGTTCTTC. Translating gives CAISESNLDHNEQFF.